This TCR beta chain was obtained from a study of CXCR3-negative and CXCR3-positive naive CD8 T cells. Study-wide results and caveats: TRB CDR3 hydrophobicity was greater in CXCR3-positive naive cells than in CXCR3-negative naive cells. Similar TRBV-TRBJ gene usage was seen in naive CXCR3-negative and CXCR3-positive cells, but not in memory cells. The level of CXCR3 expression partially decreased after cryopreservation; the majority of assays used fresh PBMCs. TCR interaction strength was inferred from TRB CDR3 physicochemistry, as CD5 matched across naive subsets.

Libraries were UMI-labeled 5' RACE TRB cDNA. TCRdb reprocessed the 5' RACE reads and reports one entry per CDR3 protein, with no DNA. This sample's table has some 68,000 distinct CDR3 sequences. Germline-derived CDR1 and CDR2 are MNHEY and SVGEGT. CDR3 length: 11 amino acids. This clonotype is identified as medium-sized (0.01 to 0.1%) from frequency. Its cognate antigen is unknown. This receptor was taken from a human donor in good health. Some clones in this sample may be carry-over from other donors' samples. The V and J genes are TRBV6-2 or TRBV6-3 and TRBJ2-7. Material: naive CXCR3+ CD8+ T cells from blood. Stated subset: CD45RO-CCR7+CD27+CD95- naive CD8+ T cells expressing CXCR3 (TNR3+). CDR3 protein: CASSLGIEQYF.